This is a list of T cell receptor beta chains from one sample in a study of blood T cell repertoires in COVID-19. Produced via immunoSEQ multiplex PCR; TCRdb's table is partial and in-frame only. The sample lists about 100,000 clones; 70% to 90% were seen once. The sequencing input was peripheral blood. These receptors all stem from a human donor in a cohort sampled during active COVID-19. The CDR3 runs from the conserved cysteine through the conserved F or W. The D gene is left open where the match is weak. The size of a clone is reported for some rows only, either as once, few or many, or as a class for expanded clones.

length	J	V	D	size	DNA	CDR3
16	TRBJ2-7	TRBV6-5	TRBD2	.	TGTGCCAGCAGTTGGGCGGGAGGGTTTAAGTCCTACGAGCAGTACTTC	CASSWAGGFKSYEQYF
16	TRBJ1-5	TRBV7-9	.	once	TGTGCCAGCAGCTTATCCGGTCGGGGGGATAATCAGCCCCAGCATTTT	CASSLSGRGDNQPQHF
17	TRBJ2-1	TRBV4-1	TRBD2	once	TGCGCCAGCAGCGCATCAACGAGCGGGGGGAACTACAATGAGCAGTTCTTC	CASSASTSGGNYNEQFF
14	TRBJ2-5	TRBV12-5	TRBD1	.	TGTGCTAGTGCCACCGGGACAGTCGAAGAGACCCAGTACTTC	CASATGTVEETQYF
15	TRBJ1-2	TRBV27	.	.	TGTGCCAGCAGTCTAATCAGGCCCTTTTGCTATGGCTACACCTTC	CASSLIRPFCYGYTF
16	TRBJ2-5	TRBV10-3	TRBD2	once	TGTGCCATCAGTCCCTCGACTAGCGGGAACCAAGAGACCCAGTACTTC	CAISPSTSGNQETQYF
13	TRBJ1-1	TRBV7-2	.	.	TGTGCCAGCAGCTTGGTGAGGGACACTGAAGCTTTCTTT	CASSLVRDTEAFF
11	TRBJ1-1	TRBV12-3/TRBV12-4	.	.	TGTGCCAGCAGTTTGGGGGGTTCAGCTTTCTTT	CASSLGGSAFF
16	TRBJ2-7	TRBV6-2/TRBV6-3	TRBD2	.	TGTGCCAGCAGTTACAAGGTCTCTAGCGGGAGTTACGAGCAGTACTTC	CASSYKVSSGSYEQYF
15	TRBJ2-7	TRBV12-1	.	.	TGTGCCAGCAGCCTTGTTCGGGGGAGCTCCTACGAGCAGTACTTC	CASSLVRGSSYEQYF
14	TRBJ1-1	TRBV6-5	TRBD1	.	TGTGCCAGCTCACAGGGGGCTCAAGGGACTGAAGCTTTCTTT	CASSQGAQGTEAFF
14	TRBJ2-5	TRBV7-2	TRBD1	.	TGTGCCAGCAGCTTCGACAGGGGGGAAGAGACCCAGTACTTC	CASSFDRGEETQYF
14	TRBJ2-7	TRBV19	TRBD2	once	TGTGCCAGTAGTATAGCGGGAGGAAGGTACGAGCAGTACTTC	CASSIAGGRYEQYF
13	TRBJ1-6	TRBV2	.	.	TGTGCCAGCATTATTGGACTGGGTTCACCCCTCCACTTT	CASIIGLGSPLHF
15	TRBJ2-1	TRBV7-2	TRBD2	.	TGTGCCAGCAGCCCTAGCGGGACCCATTACAATGAGCAGTTCTTC	CASSPSGTHYNEQFF
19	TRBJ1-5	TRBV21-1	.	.	TGTGCCAGCAGCAAAGCGAGAGACAGGGGGGGGTTACGCAATCAGCCCCAGCATTTT	CASSKARDRGGLRNQPQHF
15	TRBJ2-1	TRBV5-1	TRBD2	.	TGCGCCAGCAGGCCAAGCGGGATCTCCTACAATGAGCAGTTCTTC	CASRPSGISYNEQFF
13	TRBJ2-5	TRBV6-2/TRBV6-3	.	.	TGTGCCAGCAGTTACTCGACGGGGAAGACCCAGTACTTC	CASSYSTGKTQYF
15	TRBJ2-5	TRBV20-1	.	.	TGCAGTGCTAGTCCCCTGCTCGGGGACCAAGAGACCCAGTACTTC	CSASPLLGDQETQYF
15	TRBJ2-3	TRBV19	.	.	TGTGCCAGTAGTTCGGCCGGGACACGGTTAGATACGCAGTATTTT	CASSSAGTRLDTQYF
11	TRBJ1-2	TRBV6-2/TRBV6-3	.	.	TGTGCCAGCAGTTACCCCGATGGCTACACCTTC	CASSYPDGYTF
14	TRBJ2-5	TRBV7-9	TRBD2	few	TGTGCCAGCACCAGCGGGGCAGCCCAAGAGACCCAGTACTTC	CASTSGAAQETQYF
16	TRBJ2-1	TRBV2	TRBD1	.	TGTGCCAGCAGAGGACAGGGGGCAAACGCCTACAATGAGCAGTTCTTC	CASRGQGANAYNEQFF
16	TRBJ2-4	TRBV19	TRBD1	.	TGTGCCAGTAGTCCCAGGGGGCGCGCGGGCAAAAACATTCAGTACTTC	CASSPRGRAGKNIQYF
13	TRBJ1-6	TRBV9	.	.	TGTGCCAGCAGCTCTAGAGTTAATTCACCCCTCCACTTT	CASSSRVNSPLHF
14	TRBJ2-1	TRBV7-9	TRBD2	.	TGTGCCAGTAAGACTAGCGGGGGGTACAATGAGCAGTTCTTC	CASKTSGGYNEQFF
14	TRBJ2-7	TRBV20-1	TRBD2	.	TGCAGTGCTAGTGTAAGCGGGAGTGCCTACGAGCAGTACTTC	CSASVSGSAYEQYF
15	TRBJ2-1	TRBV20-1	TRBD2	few	TGCAGTGCTAGTGGTAGCGGGGGGTTTTACAATGAGCAGTTCTTC	CSASGSGGFYNEQFF
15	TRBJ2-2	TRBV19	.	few	TGTGCCAGTATGGCTTGGGGGCGCGTCACCGGGGAGCTGTTTTTT	CASMAWGRVTGELFF
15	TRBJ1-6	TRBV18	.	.	TGTGCCAGCTCACCATCCGCGGGGGCGGACTCACCCCTCCACTTT	CASSPSAGADSPLHF
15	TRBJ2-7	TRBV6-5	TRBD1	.	TGTGCCAGCAGTCAAACAGGGGGCTTCCGCTACGAGCAGTACTTC	CASSQTGGFRYEQYF
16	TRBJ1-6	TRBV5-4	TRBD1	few	TGTGCCAGCAGCACGGGACAGGGATGGTCTAATTCACCCCTCCACTTT	CASSTGQGWSNSPLHF
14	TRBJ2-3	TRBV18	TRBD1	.	TGTGCCAGCCAGGACAGGGGAAGCACAGATACGCAGTATTTT	CASQDRGSTDTQYF
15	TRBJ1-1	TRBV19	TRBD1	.	TGTGCCAGCCCCTTGAGGGGGCTCGTCAGGGTGGAAGCTTTCTTT	CASPLRGLVRVEAFF
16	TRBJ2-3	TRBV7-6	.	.	TGTGCCAGCAGCTTGGGGGCGAGGGTCAGCACAGATACGCAGTATTTT	CASSLGARVSTDTQYF
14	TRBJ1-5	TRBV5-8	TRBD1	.	TGTGCCAGCGCCCCGGACAGGGCCAATCAGCCCCAGCATTTT	CASAPDRANQPQHF
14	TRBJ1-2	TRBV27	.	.	TGTGCCAGCAGTTCATTGGAGGGGCGGGGAGGCTACACCTTC	CASSSLEGRGGYTF
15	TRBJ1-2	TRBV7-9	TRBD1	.	TGTGCCAGCAGCCCTAAGGACAGGGGAGCCTATGGCTACACCTTC	CASSPKDRGAYGYTF
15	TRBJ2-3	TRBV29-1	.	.	TGCAGCGTTGGGGGACGGACAGAGCGTCCAGATACGCAGTATTTT	CSVGGRTERPDTQYF
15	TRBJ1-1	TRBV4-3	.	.	TGCGCCAGCAGCCAAGCCGACAGAGAGAACACTGAAGCTTTCTTT	CASSQADRENTEAFF
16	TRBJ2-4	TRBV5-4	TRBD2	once	TGTGCCAGCAGCTTTCGACTAGCGGGAGGGGTGGACATTCAGTACTTC	CASSFRLAGGVDIQYF
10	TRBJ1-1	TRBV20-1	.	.	TGCAGTGCTACGGGGGTCGGAGCTTTCTTT	CSATGVGAFF